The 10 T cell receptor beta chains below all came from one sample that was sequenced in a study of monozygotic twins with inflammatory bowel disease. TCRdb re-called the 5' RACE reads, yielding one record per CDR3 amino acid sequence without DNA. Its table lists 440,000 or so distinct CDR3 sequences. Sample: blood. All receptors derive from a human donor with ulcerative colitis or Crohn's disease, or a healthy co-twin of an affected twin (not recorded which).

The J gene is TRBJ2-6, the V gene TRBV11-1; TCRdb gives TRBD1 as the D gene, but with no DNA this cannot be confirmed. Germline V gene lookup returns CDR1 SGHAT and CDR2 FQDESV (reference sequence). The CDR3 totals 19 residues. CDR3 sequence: CASSSSWGARASGANVLTF.

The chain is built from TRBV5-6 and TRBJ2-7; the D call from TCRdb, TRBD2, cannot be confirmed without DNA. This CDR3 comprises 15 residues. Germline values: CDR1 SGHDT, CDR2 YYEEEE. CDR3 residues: CASSSERGGAYEQYF.

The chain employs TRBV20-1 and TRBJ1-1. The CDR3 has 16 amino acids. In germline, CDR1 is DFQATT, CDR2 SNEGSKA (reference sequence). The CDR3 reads CSARPGGRAGNTEAFF.

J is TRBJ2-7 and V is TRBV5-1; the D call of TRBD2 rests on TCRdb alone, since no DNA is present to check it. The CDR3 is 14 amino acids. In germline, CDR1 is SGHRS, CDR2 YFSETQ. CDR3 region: CASSWRGLDYEQYF.

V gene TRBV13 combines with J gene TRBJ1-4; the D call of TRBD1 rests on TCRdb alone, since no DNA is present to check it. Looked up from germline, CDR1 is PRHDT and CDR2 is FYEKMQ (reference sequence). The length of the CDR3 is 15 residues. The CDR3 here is CASSFFGISNEKLFF.

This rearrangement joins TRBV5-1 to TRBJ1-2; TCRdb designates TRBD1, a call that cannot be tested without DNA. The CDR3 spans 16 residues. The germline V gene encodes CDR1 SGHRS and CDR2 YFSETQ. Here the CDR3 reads CASSLRQGAPNYGYTF.

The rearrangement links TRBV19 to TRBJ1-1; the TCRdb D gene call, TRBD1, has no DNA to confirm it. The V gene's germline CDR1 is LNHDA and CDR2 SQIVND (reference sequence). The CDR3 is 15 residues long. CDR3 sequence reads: CASSIFGTGDTEAFF. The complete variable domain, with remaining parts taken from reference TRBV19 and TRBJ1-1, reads DGGITQSPKYLFRKEGQNVTLSCEQNLNHDAMYWYRQDPGQGLRLIYYSQIVNDFQKGDIAEGYSVSREKKESFPLTVTSAQKNPTAFYLCASSIFGTGDTEAFFGQGTRLTVV.

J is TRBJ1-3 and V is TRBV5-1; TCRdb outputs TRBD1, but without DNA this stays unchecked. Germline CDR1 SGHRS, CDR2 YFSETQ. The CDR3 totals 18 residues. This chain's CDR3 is CASSLGGRGEHSGNTIYF. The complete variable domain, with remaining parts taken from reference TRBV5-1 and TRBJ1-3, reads KAGVTQTPRYLIKTRGQQVTLSCSPISGHRSVSWYQQTPGQGLQFLFEYFSETQRNKGNFPGRFSGRQFSNSRSEMNVSTLELGDSALYLCASSLGGRGEHSGNTIYFGEGSWLTVV.

CDR3 residues: CASSLGAGDSYNEQFF. This chain links TRBV5-1 with TRBJ2-1; TCRdb gives TRBD1 as the D gene, but with no DNA this cannot be confirmed. The CDR3 has 16 residues. Germline-derived CDR1 and CDR2 are SGHRS and YFSETQ.

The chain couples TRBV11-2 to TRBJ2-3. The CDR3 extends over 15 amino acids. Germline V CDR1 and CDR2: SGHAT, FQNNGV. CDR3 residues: CASSLDWVGTDTQYF.